The 32 T cell receptor beta chains presented below share a single source sample, sequenced in a study of identical twins. TCRdb reanalysed the 5' RACE reads using MiXCR and keeps one entry per CDR3 protein. The table has around 450,000 distinct CDR3 sequences, 14% seen once; the top ten hold roughly 0.5%. Another study also made use of these data, one on yellow fever vaccine responses in identical twins.

The sample taken for sequencing was CD4+ T cells sorted from blood. The receptors here all came from a woman aged 18 to 35 in good health.

This clonotype was seen more than once but under ten times. This chain connects TRBV29-1 to TRBJ1-2; D may be TRBD1 (6 bases). Trimming shortened V by 0 bases and J by 2 bases, and 10 bases separated the two germline ends. Germline loops: CDR1 SQVTM, CDR2 ANQGSEA. CDR3 length: 14 amino acids. CDR3 in amino acids: CSVEELGGNYGYTF. The CDR3 DNA sequence: TGCAGCGTTGAAGAATTAGGGGGGAACTATGGCTACACCTTC.

The sample holds many counts of this clonotype. The gene calls are TRBV5-5 and TRBJ2-1; D uncertain. V shed 6 bases and J shed 1 base, with 14 bases lying between them. CDR3 length: 15 amino acids. Germline V lookup: CDR1 SGHKS, CDR2 YYEKEE (reference sequence). The CDR3 here is CASTTNPLSYNEQFF. The CDR3 coding sequence is TGTGCCAGCACCACGAACCCATTATCCTACAATGAGCAGTTCTTC. Complete variable domain (other parts from reference TRBV5-5 and TRBJ2-1): DAGVTQSPTHLIKTRGQQVTLRCSPISGHKSVSWYQQVLGQGPQFIFQYYEKEERGRGNFPDRFSARQFPNYSSELNVNALLLGDSALYLCASTTNPLSYNEQFFGPGTRLTVL.

This clonotype occurred many times. This chain connects TRBV29-1 to TRBJ1-1; D is unresolved. Trimming left V 5 bases short and J 1 base short, with 11 bases between. Germline V gives CDR1 SQVTM, CDR2 ANQGSEA. The CDR3 length is 13 residues. The CDR3, as DNA: TGCAGCGTTAGTGAGTCTCCGAACACTGAAGCTTTCTTT. It is translated as CSVSESPNTEAFF.

The table lists this clonotype with many counts. CDR3 in amino acids: CASSQLQVAYNEQFF. For the CDR3, the DNA is TGTGCCAGCAGCCAATTACAGGTTGCCTACAATGAGCAGTTCTTC. This chain connects TRBV3-1 to TRBJ2-1; D perhaps matches TRBD1 (5 bases). The CDR3 covers 15 residues. Germline loops: CDR1 LGHDT, CDR2 YNNKEL (reference sequence). Trimming pared 2 bases from V and 2 bases from J, leaving 10 bases between.

The chain combines TRBV10-3 with TRBJ2-5; TRBD2 agrees at 7 bases. J was trimmed by 5 bases and V by 6 bases; bases with no gene match: 6. The CDR3 contains 13 residues. From germline, CDR1 is ENHRY and CDR2 SYGVKD. Here the CDR3 reads CAIRVTSSETQYF. The CDR3 DNA reads TGTGCCATCAGGGTGACTAGCTCTGAGACCCAGTACTTC.

The rearrangement links TRBV7-6 to TRBJ2-7, with D possibly matching TRBD2 (6 bases). CDR1 and CDR2 from the germline V gene are SGHVS and FNYEAQ. The V end lost 5 bases, the J end lost 2 bases, and 13 bases lay between the germline ends. The CDR3 consists of 14 residues. Written as DNA, the CDR3 is TGTGCCAGCAGCCGGAGCACGGGGGCCTACGAGCAGTACTTC. Protein: CASSRSTGAYEQYF.

This clonotype has only a few counts. The rearrangement joins TRBV7-2 to TRBJ2-5; no definite D call. V was clipped by 5 bases and J by 3 bases, with 10 bases between them. CDR3 length: 13 amino acids. Per germline, CDR1 SGHTA and CDR2 FQGNSA. In DNA, the CDR3 is TGTGCCAGCAGCCTAAGACTCAAAGAGACCCAGTACTTC. It encodes CASSLRLKETQYF.

In this sample, this clonotype turned up a few times. The V gene is TRBV5-1, the J gene TRBJ2-1; 7 positions match TRBD1. The CDR3 has 16 residues. J gave up 4 bases and V 4 bases, and 11 bases lay outside the gene matches. CDR1 and CDR2 (germline): SGHRS, YFSETQ. The CDR3 here is CASSPMTGFSYNEQFF. The CDR3 nucleotides are TGCGCCAGCAGCCCTATGACAGGGTTCTCTTACAATGAGCAGTTCTTC.

This clonotype turned up a few times. The rearrangement joins TRBV10-3 to TRBJ2-3, with 14 positions matching TRBD2. Per germline, CDR1 ENHRY and CDR2 SYGVKD. There are 16 residues in the CDR3. V lost 6 bases to trimming and J lost 2 bases; unmatched junction nucleotides: 4. The CDR3 sequence is CAISRTSGRSTDTQYF. The CDR3 nucleotides read TGTGCCATCAGCAGGACTAGCGGGAGGTCCACAGATACGCAGTATTTT.

The chain uses TRBV9 and TRBJ1-2; 7 nucleotides align to TRBD1. Unmatched junction bases numbered 2, after V lost 2 bases and J lost 4 bases. From germline, CDR1 is SGDLS and CDR2 YYNGEE. CDR3 length: 13 residues. The CDR3 region is CASSVTGAYGYTF. The CDR3 DNA follows: TGTGCCAGCAGCGTTACAGGGGCCTATGGCTACACCTTC. The complete variable domain, with remaining parts taken from reference TRBV9 and TRBJ1-2, reads DSGVTQTPKHLITATGQRVTLRCSPRSGDLSVYWYQQSLDQGLQFLIQYYNGEERAKGNILERFSAQQFPDLHSELNLSSLELGDSALYFCASSVTGAYGYTFGSGTRLTVV.

This clonotype was seen at least ten times. The genes are TRBV10-3 and TRBJ2-1, with D possibly being TRBD2 (5 bases). CDR1 is ENHRY and CDR2 is SYGVKD in the germline V gene. The V and J ends lost 8 bases and 9 bases respectively, with 17 bases between them. This CDR3 region has 13 residues. This CDR3 is CAIGGLAEGEQFF. The CDR3 bases are TGTGCCATCGGCGGGCTAGCAGAAGGTGAGCAGTTCTTC.

The CDR3 loop is CASGAGGLAGELFF. For the CDR3, the DNA is TGCGCCAGCGGGGCAGGGGGGCTGGCCGGGGAGCTGTTTTTT. This chain connects TRBV10-1 to TRBJ2-2; D is perhaps TRBD1 (7 bases). Germline V CDR1 and CDR2: WNHNN, SYGVQD (reference sequence). V was trimmed by 8 bases and J by 6 bases, leaving 16 bases between them. There are 14 residues in the CDR3.

The chain couples TRBV20-1 to TRBJ2-3; D is unresolved. The germline gives CDR1 DFQATT, CDR2 SNEGSKA (reference sequence). There are 15 residues in the CDR3. V was shortened by 1 base and J by 2 bases, with 13 bases between the two germline ends. For the CDR3, the DNA is TGCAGTGCTAGAGTTGGGCGGCGCCCCACAGATACGCAGTATTTT. Residues: CSARVGRRPTDTQYF.

The chain combines TRBV7-2 with TRBJ2-7, with D possibly TRBD2 on 6 matching bases. CDR3 length: 14 residues. The V end was cut by 2 bases, the J end by 0 bases, with 8 bases between. The germline V gene encodes CDR1 SGHTA and CDR2 FQGNSA. In DNA, the CDR3 is TGTGCCAGCAGCTTACGACTAGTCTCCTACGAGCAGTACTTC. Translated, it gives CASSLRLVSYEQYF.

In its sample, this clonotype was seen a few times. The rearrangement uses TRBV11-1 and TRBJ2-1, with 10 positions matching TRBD2. There are 20 residues in the CDR3. V lost 5 bases and J lost 3; bases outside the gene matches: 19. CDR1 is SGHAT, CDR2 FQDESV, per germline (reference sequence). CDR3 amino acids: CASSPRQGILAGVLYNEQFF. CDR3 in DNA: TGTGCCAGCAGCCCTCGACAGGGGATCCTAGCGGGAGTTCTCTACAATGAGCAGTTCTTC. Full variable domain (outside the CDR3, taken from reference TRBV11-1 and TRBJ2-1): EAEVAQSPRYKITEKSQAVAFWCDPISGHATLYWYRQILGQGPELLVQFQDESVVDDSQLPKDRFSAERLKGVDSTLKIQPAELGDSAMYLCASSPRQGILAGVLYNEQFFGPGTRLTVL.

The CDR3 protein is CASSQVGGAHEQYF. For the CDR3, the DNA is TGTGCCAGCAGCCAAGTGGGGGGGGCCCACGAGCAGTACTTC. The chain links TRBV3-1 to TRBJ2-7; perhaps TRBD2 as D (7 bases). Germline V gene sequence: CDR1 LGHDT, CDR2 YNNKEL (reference sequence). With 1 base removed from V and 5 bases from J, the gap between germline ends came to 12 bases. The CDR3 contains 14 residues.

This clonotype was seen a handful of times. The J gene is TRBJ2-7, the V gene TRBV6-2 or TRBV6-3; 7 positions match TRBD1. With V trimmed by 2 bases and J by 2 bases, 15 bases remained unmatched. The CDR3 extends over 18 amino acids. Germline V lookup: CDR1 MNHEY, CDR2 SVGEGT. CDR3 in amino acids: CASSYRFDRATPAYEQYF. Here the CDR3 DNA reads TGTGCCAGCAGTTACCGATTTGACAGGGCTACCCCTGCCTACGAGCAGTACTTC.

This clonotype came up a few times. J is TRBJ2-7 and V is TRBV4-3; a weak D match, TRBD2 (5 bases). Germline CDR1 LGHNA, CDR2 YSLEER. CDR3 size: 14 residues. The germline V and J ends were trimmed by 3 bases and 0 bases, with 9 bases remaining between them. The CDR3 sequence is CASSQTMSSYEQYF. The CDR3 DNA sequence: TGCGCCAGCAGCCAGACTATGAGCTCCTACGAGCAGTACTTC.

This clonotype was seen more than once but under ten times. The chain carries TRBV6-1 and TRBJ2-5; D is unclear. The CDR3 contains 14 residues. The germline V and J ends were trimmed by 5 bases and 1 base, with 11 bases remaining between them. Germline CDR1 reads MNHNS; CDR2 reads SASEGT. For the CDR3, the DNA is TGTGCCAGCAGTCCGTTGTGGACCCAAGAGACCCAGTACTTC. Amino acids: CASSPLWTQETQYF.

This clonotype was found a few times. The chain carries TRBV6-1 and TRBJ2-1; TRBD2 might be the D (5 bases). V was cut by 2 bases and J by 10 bases, with 9 bases left in between. The CDR3 length is 12 residues. In germline, CDR1 is MNHNS, CDR2 SASEGT. CDR3 nucleotides: TGTGCCAGCAGTGAACGTCGGGGAGAGCAGTTCTTC. Residues: CASSERRGEQFF.

V gene TRBV6-2 or TRBV6-3 combines with J gene TRBJ2-7; TRBD1 might be the D (6 bases). Germline loops: CDR1 MNHEY, CDR2 SVGEGT. The CDR3 consists of 12 residues. Trimming removed 6 bases at V and 6 bases at J, with 12 bases between. CDR3 sequence: CASSYVGAEQYF. CDR3 nucleotide sequence: TGTGCCAGCAGCTACGTGGGGGCCGAGCAGTACTTC.

This clonotype occurred many times. The CDR3 here is CASSEYRGAYNEQFF. The CDR3 DNA is TGTGCCAGCAGTGAATACAGGGGGGCCTACAATGAGCAGTTCTTC. The gene calls are TRBV2 and TRBJ2-1, with TRBD1 identical over 8 bases. This CDR3 is 15 amino acids long. The V gene's germline CDR1 is SNHLY and CDR2 FYNNEI. V lost 2 bases and J lost 2; bases outside the gene matches: 2.

This clonotype appeared a few times. This chain connects TRBV6-1 to TRBJ1-5; 7 bases are a match to TRBD1. From germline, CDR1 is MNHNS and CDR2 SASEGT. The CDR3 is 14 residues long. With V trimmed by 10 bases and J by 0 bases, 6 bases remained unmatched. CDR3 sequence: CATTRDSSNQPQHF. The DNA for the CDR3 is TGTGCCACTACCCGGGACAGTAGCAATCAGCCCCAGCATTTT.

This chain connects TRBV10-3 to TRBJ2-7, with a weak D call TRBD1 (6 bases). The ends were cut back, 4 bases at V and 6 bases at J, with 16 bases in the middle. This CDR3 has 14 amino acids. Germline V lookup: CDR1 ENHRY, CDR2 SYGVKD. The chain's CDR3 is CAISGVQGGFEQYF. CDR3 bases: TGTGCCATCAGTGGAGTACAGGGTGGGTTCGAGCAGTACTTC.

This clonotype was seen only a few times. The chain links TRBV28 to TRBJ2-2; perhaps TRBD2 as D (5 bases). Trimming removed 8 bases from V and 1 base from J, with 11 bases in between. The CDR3 has 14 amino acids. The germline gives CDR1 MDHEN, CDR2 SYDVKM. The CDR3 spells CASRRAENTGELFF. The CDR3 coding sequence is TGTGCCAGCCGCCGAGCGGAGAACACCGGGGAGCTGTTTTTT. The full variable domain, completed using reference TRBV28 and TRBJ2-2, is DVKVTQSSRYLVKRTGEKVFLECVQDMDHENMFWYRQDPGLGLRLIYFSYDVKMKEKGDIPEGYSVSREKKERFSLILESASTNQTSMYLCASRRAENTGELFFGEGSRLTVL.

The rearrangement links TRBV10-3 to TRBJ2-7; TRBD2 is a possible D gene (6 bases). With 2 bases removed from V and 0 bases from J, the gap between germline ends came to 14 bases. CDR1 is ENHRY and CDR2 is SYGVKD in the germline V gene. CDR3 length: 16 residues. CDR3 residues: CAISEEATRRSYEQYF. CDR3 in DNA: TGTGCCATCAGTGAGGAGGCGACTAGGCGCTCCTACGAGCAGTACTTC.

This clonotype has more than one count but fewer than ten. This chain connects TRBV20-1 to TRBJ2-5; a weak D match, TRBD1 (6 bases). Germline lookup yields CDR1 DFQATT and CDR2 SNEGSKA (reference sequence). The CDR3 contains 15 residues. With 6 bases removed from V and 0 bases from J, the gap between germline ends came to 17 bases. Written as DNA, the CDR3 is TGCAGTGCCCCTAGGACAGCCTGGTACCAAGAGACCCAGTACTTC. Its protein product is CSAPRTAWYQETQYF.

This clonotype was found many times. This sequence joins TRBV4-3 and TRBJ2-3; 7 positions match TRBD2. The ends lost 0 bases at V and 2 bases at J; junction bases unmatched: 5. CDR1 and CDR2 (germline): LGHNA, YSLEER. This CDR3 comprises 16 residues. CDR3 residues: CASSQDGLADTDTQYF. The DNA for the CDR3 is TGCGCCAGCAGCCAAGATGGCCTAGCGGACACAGATACGCAGTATTTT.

The chain combines TRBV6-2 or TRBV6-3 with TRBJ2-7, with 7 bases identical to TRBD1. Germline V gene sequence: CDR1 MNHEY, CDR2 SVGEGT. The CDR3 totals 14 residues. The J segment lost 4 bases and the V segment lost 6 bases, leaving 9 bases of the junction unmatched. The CDR3 spells CASRSTGWNYEQYF. In nucleotides, the CDR3 is TGTGCCAGCAGGTCGACAGGGTGGAATTACGAGCAGTACTTC.

This clonotype appeared a few times. The chain carries TRBV18 and TRBJ2-5, with TRBD2 as a possible D gene (6 bases). Germline V lookup: CDR1 KGHSH, CDR2 LQKENI. The V and J ends lost 0 bases and 0 bases respectively, with 14 bases between them. The CDR3 is 17 amino acids. The CDR3, as DNA: TGTGCCAGCTCACCACCCCAAGGGCGGGGAAACCAAGAGACCCAGTACTTC. Translation: CASSPPQGRGNQETQYF.

This clonotype was picked up a small number of times. The chain is built from TRBV7-8 and TRBJ1-2; 7 positions agree with TRBD1. Unmatched junction bases numbered 14, after V lost 7 bases and J lost 6 bases. Germline loops: CDR1 SGHVS, CDR2 FQNEAQ. The CDR3 spans 15 residues. The chain's CDR3 is CASTDRELILDGYTF. CDR3 nucleotides: TGTGCCAGCACCGACAGGGAATTGATCCTAGATGGCTACACCTTC.

This clonotype was seen only a few times. The J gene is TRBJ2-6, the V gene TRBV20-1; 10 bases agree with TRBD1. Germline CDR1 DFQATT, CDR2 SNEGSKA (reference sequence). V lost 5 bases and J lost 0; bases outside the gene matches: 13. The length of the CDR3 is 19 residues. In nucleotides, the CDR3 is TGCAGTGCTCGGCTGACGGGACAGGGGATGAGCTCTGGGGCCAACGTCCTGACTTTC. Translation: CSARLTGQGMSSGANVLTF.